A selection of T cell receptor beta chains follows, all from one sample in a study of T cell repertoires in cytomegalovirus infection. TCRdb reprocessed the reads with MiXCR, giving one entry per CDR3 protein. The sample lists 830,000 or so distinct CDR3 sequences; less than 35% were seen once. Their recognized antigens are unknown. The sample consisted of cultured CD8+ T cells from PBMCs, taken from culture after CMV antigen stimulation. The receptor set was obtained from a human donor in good health (CMV status not recorded). Some clones in this sample may be carry-over from other donors' samples. Each CDR3 is given with its conserved first and last residue. A D gene is named only where the DNA matches it firmly. Rows may omit the clone size; those that give it use once, few, many or a size class.

j_gene,d_gene,abundance,v_gene,CDR3aa,CDR3nt
TRBJ1-6,-,-,TRBV7-9,CASSPPNLGGYSPLHF,TGTGCCAGCAGCCCACCGAATCTTGGGGGATATTCACCCCTCCACTTT
TRBJ2-1,TRBD2,-,TRBV6-2/TRBV6-3,CASSWKWEGEQFF,TGTGCCAGCAGTTGGAAATGGGAGGGTGAGCAGTTCTTC
TRBJ1-1,-,many,TRBV19,CASGPTEAFF,TGTGCCAGCGGGCCCACTGAAGCTTTCTTT
TRBJ2-1,TRBD2,-,TRBV12-3/TRBV12-4,CASSPMGLAGLYNEQFF,TGTGCCAGCAGCCCAATGGGACTAGCGGGCCTCTACAATGAGCAGTTCTTC
TRBJ1-5,TRBD1,-,TRBV4-1,CASSQRQGSDQPQHF,TGCGCCAGCAGCCAACGACAGGGCTCCGATCAGCCCCAGCATTTT
TRBJ2-3,-,few,TRBV6-5,CASSYEGVIDTQYF,TGTGCCAGCAGTTACGAAGGGGTCATTGATACGCAGTATTTT
TRBJ1-2,-,-,TRBV7-8,CASSLGDRYLFSTGRGYTF,TGTGCCAGCAGCTTAGGAGATCGATACCTTTTTTCCACAGGCCGTGGCTACACCTTC
TRBJ1-6,-,-,TRBV4-1,CASSQDQEFSPLHF,TGCGCCAGCAGCCAAGACCAGGAATTCTCACCCCTCCACTTT
TRBJ2-7,-,many,TRBV7-8,CASSLVELSYEQYF,TGTGCCAGCAGTCTCGTTGAGCTCTCCTACGAGCAGTACTTC
TRBJ2-3,TRBD1,few,TRBV7-8,CASSLEGATDTQYF,TGTGCCAGCAGCTTAGAGGGGGCCACAGATACGCAGTATTTT
TRBJ1-5,-,many,TRBV28,CASSFWTEPGQPQHF,TGTGCCAGCAGTTTTTGGACGGAACCCGGGCAGCCCCAGCATTTT
TRBJ1-5,-,-,TRBV19,CASSIDLLQPQHF,TGTGCCAGTAGTATAGATCTGCTTCAGCCCCAGCATTTT
TRBJ1-1,-,-,TRBV27,CASSLHLGNTEAFF,TGTGCCAGCAGTCTCCATTTGGGGAACACTGAAGCTTTCTTT
TRBJ2-1,-,-,TRBV4-3,CASSPRWSGYNEQFF,TGCGCCAGCAGCCCCCGGTGGAGCGGGTACAATGAGCAGTTCTTC
TRBJ2-1,TRBD1,-,TRBV15,CATQNAGQGMYNEQFF,TGTGCCACCCAGAACGCCGGACAGGGGATGTACAATGAGCAGTTCTTC
TRBJ1-1,-,few,TRBV19,CASSIGPGASEAFF,TGTGCCAGTAGTATAGGCCCGGGCGCTTCGGAAGCTTTCTTT
TRBJ1-2,-,-,TRBV4-1,CASSQEVTDDYGYTF,TGCGCCAGCAGCCAAGAGGTTACGGATGATTATGGCTACACCTTC
TRBJ1-4,TRBD1,few,TRBV12-5,CASGPGQDRSNEKLFF,TGTGCTAGTGGTCCCGGACAGGACCGTTCCAATGAAAAACTGTTTTTT
TRBJ1-1,-,few,TRBV6-6,CAVQLNTEAFF,TGTGCCGTCCAGTTGAACACTGAAGCTTTCTTT
TRBJ2-2,-,-,TRBV4-1,CASSQEAWQSTGELFF,TGCGCCAGCAGCCAAGAAGCATGGCAGTCCACCGGGGAGCTGTTTTTT